Below are 5 T cell receptor beta chains sequenced from a single sample in a study of radiotherapy plus CTLA-4 blockade in lung cancer. Profiled with immunoSEQ multiplex PCR; TCRdb holds only in-frame clones, not every one. The sample yields 60,000 to 70,000 clones, about 83% seen once. The source was peripheral blood, collected from a patient treated with radiotherapy plus ipilimumab. Source of these receptors: a human donor with non-small cell lung cancer who had a partial response to radiotherapy plus ipilimumab.

The chain combines TRBV10-1 with TRBJ1-1; 7 positions match TRBD1. V lost 9 bases, J lost 4 bases, and 11 bases stayed unmatched. The CDR3 loop spans 14 amino acids. Germline assignment: CDR1 WNHNN and CDR2 SYGVQD (reference sequence). Written as DNA, the CDR3 is TGCGCCAGTTCCCTAACAGGGGATGGCACTGAAGCTTTCTTT. This encodes CASSLTGDGTEAFF.

This sequence joins TRBV19 and TRBJ2-7; 9 bases align to TRBD2. Germline V gene lookup returns CDR1 LNHDA and CDR2 SQIVND (reference sequence). The junction had 19 bases not matched to a gene; V was cut back by 4 bases and J by 3 bases. The CDR3 totals 19 residues. The CDR3 here is CASSTHHPLSGSSYYEQYF. CDR3 bases: TGTGCCAGTAGTACGCACCATCCCCTTAGCGGGAGCTCCTACTACGAGCAGTACTTC.

V and J are TRBV11-3 and TRBJ2-1, with TRBD1 matching 9 bases. CDR3 length equals 17 residues. Germline loops: CDR1 SGHNT, CDR2 YENEEA. J gave up 0 bases and V 5 bases, and 8 bases lay outside the gene matches. The CDR3 sequence is CASSPDRGKSSYNEQFF. CDR3 nucleotides: TGTGCCAGCAGCCCGGACAGGGGAAAGAGCTCCTACAATGAGCAGTTCTTC.

The rearrangement uses TRBV6-5 and TRBJ2-7; 9 positions agree with TRBD1. V lost 6 bases, J lost 6 bases, and 12 bases stayed unmatched. The germline gives CDR1 MNHEY, CDR2 SVGAGI. This CDR3 is 15 amino acids long. The CDR3 region is CASRLQGAGVVEQYF. Here the CDR3 DNA reads TGTGCCAGCAGGCTACAGGGGGCGGGTGTGGTCGAGCAGTACTTC.

CDR3 sequence (DNA): TGTGCCAGCAGCTCTCTTCTGAGTGAGCAGTTCTTC. Its translation is CASSSLLSEQFF. The rearrangement uses TRBV7-9 and TRBJ2-1; D remains ambiguous. Trimming pared 4 bases from V and 9 bases from J, leaving 10 bases between. Per germline, CDR1 SEHNR and CDR2 FQNEAQ (reference sequence). This CDR3 comprises 12 residues.